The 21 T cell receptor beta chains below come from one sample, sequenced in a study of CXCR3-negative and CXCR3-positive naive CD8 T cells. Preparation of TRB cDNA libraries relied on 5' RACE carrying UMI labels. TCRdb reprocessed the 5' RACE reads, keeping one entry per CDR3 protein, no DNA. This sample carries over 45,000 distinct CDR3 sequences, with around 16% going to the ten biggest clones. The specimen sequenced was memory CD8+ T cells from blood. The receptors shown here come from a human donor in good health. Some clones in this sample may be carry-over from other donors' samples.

The CDR3 sequence is CASSYGAGGLEAFF. V usage is TRBV6-5 and J usage is TRBJ1-1; with no DNA, the TCRdb D assignment of TRBD1 cannot be verified. The CDR3 has 14 amino acids. The germline V gene has CDR1 MNHEY and CDR2 SVGAGI.

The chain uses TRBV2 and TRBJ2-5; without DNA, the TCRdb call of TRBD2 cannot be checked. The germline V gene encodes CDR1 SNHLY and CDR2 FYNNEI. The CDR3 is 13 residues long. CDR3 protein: CASSELAWETQYF.

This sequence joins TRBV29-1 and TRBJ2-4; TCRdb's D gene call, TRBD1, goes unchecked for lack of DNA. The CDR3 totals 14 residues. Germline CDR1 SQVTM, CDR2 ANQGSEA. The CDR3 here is CSVSGRSSGNIQYF.

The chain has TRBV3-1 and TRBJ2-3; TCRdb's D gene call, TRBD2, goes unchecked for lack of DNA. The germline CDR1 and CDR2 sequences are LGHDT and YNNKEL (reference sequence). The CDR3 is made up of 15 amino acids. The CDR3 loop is CASSPQSGGAYTQYF.

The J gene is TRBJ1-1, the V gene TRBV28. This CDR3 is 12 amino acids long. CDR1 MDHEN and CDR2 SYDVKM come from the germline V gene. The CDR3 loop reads CASSLTVTEAFF.

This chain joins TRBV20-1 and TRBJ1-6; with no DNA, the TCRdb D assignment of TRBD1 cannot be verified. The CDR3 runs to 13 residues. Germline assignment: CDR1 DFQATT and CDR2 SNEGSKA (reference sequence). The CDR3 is CSALGGKRSPLHF.

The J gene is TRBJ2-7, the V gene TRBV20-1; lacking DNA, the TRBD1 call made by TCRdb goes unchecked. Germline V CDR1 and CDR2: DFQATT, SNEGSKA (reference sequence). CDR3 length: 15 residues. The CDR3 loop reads CSARANPGQDYEQYF.

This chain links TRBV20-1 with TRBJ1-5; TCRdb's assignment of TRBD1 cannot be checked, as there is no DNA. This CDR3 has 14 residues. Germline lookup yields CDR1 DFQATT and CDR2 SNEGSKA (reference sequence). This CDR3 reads CSGSEDRSNQPQHF.

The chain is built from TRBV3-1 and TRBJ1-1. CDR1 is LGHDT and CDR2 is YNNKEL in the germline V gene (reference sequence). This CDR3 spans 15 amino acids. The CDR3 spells CASSLPRGGNTEAFF. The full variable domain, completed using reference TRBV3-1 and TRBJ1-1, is DTAVSQTPKYLVTQMGNDKSIKCEQNLGHDTMYWYKQDSKKFLKIMFSYNNKELIINETVPNRFSPKSPDKAHLNLHINSLELGDSAVYFCASSLPRGGNTEAFFGQGTRLTVV.

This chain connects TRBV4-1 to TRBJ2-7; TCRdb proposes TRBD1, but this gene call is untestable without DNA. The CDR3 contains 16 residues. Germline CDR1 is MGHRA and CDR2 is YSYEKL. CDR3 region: CASSQPPTVGSVEQYF.

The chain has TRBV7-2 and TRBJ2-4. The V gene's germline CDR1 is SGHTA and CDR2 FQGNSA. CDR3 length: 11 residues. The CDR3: CASSLGYIQYF.

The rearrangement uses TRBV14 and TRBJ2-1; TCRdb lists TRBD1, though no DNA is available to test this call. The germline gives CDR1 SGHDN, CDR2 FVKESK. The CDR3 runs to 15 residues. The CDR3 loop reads CASSQLGQGIGEQFF.

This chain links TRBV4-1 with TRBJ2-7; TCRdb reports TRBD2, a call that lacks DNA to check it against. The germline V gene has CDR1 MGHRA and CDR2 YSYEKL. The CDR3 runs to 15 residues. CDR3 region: CASSQDPGGRYEQYF.

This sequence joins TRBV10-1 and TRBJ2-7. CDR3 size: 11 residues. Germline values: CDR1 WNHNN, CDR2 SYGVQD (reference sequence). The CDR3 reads CASGDSYEQYF.

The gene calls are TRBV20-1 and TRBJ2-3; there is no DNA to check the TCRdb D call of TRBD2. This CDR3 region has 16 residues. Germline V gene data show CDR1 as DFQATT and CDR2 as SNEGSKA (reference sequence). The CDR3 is CSATRTVLRGTDTQYF.

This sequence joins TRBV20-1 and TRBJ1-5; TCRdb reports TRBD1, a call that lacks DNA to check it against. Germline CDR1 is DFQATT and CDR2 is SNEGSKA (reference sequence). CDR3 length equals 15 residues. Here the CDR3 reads CSASPRTSGSQPQHF.

The CDR3 region is CACEPGTSVEETQYF. This chain connects TRBV7-6 to TRBJ2-5; as DNA is missing, the TRBD2 call by TCRdb cannot be tested. The germline gives CDR1 SGHVS, CDR2 FNYEAQ. The CDR3 sequence is 15 residues long. Drawing the rest from reference TRBV7-6 and TRBJ2-5, the complete variable domain is GAGVSQSPRYKVTKRGQDVALRCDPISGHVSLYWYRQALGQGPEFLTYFNYEAQQDKSGLPNDRFSAERPEGSISTLTIQRTEQRDSAMYRCACEPGTSVEETQYFGPGTRLLVL.

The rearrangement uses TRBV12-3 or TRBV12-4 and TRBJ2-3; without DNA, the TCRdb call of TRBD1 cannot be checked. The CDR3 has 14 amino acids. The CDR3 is CASSPRTLPDTQYF.

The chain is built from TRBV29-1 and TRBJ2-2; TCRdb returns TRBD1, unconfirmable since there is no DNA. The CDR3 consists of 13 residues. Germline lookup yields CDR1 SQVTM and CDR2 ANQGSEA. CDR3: CSVPLGDTGELFF.

CDR3: CASTLDQANQPQHF. The chain links TRBV12-3 or TRBV12-4 to TRBJ1-5; checking the TCRdb D call of TRBD1 is not possible without DNA. The CDR3 covers 14 residues.

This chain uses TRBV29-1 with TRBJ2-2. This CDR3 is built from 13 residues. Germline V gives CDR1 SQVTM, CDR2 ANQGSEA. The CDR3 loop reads CSVESGSTGELFF.